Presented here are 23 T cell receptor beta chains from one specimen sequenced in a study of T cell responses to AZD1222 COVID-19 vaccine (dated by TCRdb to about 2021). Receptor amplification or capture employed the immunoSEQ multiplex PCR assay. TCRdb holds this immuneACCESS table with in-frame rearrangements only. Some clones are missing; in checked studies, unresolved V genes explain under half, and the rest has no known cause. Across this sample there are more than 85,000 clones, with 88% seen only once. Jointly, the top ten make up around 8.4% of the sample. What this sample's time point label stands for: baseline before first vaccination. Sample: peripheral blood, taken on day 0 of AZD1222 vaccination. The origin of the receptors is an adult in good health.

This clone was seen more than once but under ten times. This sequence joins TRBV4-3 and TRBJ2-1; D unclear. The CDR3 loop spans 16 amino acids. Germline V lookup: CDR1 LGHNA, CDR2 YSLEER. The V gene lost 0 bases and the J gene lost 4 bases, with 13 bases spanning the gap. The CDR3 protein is CASSQDLEQYYNEQFF. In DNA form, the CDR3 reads TGCGCCAGCAGCCAAGATCTAGAACAATATTACAATGAGCAGTTCTTC.

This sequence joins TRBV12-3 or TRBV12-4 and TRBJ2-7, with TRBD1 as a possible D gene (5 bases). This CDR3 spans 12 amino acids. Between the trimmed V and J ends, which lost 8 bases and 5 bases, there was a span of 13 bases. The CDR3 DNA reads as TGTGCCAGCCAGGGCCCTTCGGACGAGCAGTACTTC. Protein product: CASQGPSDEQYF.

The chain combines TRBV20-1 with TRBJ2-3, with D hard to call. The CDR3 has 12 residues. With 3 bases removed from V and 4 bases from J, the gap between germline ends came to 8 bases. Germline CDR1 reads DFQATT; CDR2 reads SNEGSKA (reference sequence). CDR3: CSASSRADTQYF. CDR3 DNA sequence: TGCAGTGCTAGTAGTAGAGCAGATACGCAGTATTTT.

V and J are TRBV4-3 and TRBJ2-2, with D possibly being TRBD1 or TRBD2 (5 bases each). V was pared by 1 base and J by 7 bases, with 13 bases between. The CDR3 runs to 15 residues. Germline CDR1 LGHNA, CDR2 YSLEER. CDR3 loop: CASSQGARGSGELFF. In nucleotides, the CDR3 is TGCGCCAGCAGCCAAGGGGCGAGGGGCAGCGGGGAGCTGTTTTTT.

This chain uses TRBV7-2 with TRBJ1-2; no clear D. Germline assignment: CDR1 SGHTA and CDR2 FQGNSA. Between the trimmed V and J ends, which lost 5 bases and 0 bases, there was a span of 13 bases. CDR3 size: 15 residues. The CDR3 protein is CASSPHDQANYGYTF. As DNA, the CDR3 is TGTGCCAGCAGCCCCCACGACCAGGCTAACTATGGCTACACCTTC.

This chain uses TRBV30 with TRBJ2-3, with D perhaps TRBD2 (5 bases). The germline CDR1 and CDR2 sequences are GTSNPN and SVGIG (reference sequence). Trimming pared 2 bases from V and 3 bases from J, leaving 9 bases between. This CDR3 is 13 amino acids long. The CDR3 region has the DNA TGTGCCTGGAGTTGGACGGGGACAGATACGCAGTATTTT. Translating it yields CAWSWTGTDTQYF.

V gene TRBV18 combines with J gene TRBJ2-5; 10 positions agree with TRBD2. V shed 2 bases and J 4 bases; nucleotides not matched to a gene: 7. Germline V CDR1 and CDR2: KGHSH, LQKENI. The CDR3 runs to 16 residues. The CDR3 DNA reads TGTGCCAGCTCACCAGATAGCGGGAGGAACGGAGAGACCCAGTACTTC. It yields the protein CASSPDSGRNGETQYF.

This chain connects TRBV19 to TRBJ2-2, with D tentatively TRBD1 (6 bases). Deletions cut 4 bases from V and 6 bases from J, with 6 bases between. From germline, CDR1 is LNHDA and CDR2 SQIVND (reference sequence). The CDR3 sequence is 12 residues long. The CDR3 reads CASSRTAGELFF. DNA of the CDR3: TGTGCCAGTAGTAGGACAGCCGGGGAGCTGTTTTTT.

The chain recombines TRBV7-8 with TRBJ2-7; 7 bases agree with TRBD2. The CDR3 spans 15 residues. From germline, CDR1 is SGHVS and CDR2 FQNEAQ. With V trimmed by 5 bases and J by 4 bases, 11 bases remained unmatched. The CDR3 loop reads CASSRLGGGPYEQYF. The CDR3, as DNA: TGTGCCAGCAGCCGGCTCGGCGGGGGTCCTTACGAGCAGTACTTC.

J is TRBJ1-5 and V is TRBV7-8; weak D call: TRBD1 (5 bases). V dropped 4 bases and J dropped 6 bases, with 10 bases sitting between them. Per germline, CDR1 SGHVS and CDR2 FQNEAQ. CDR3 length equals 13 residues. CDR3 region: CASSSGGGQPQHF. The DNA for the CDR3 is TGTGCCAGCAGCTCGGGGGGGGGTCAGCCCCAGCATTTT.

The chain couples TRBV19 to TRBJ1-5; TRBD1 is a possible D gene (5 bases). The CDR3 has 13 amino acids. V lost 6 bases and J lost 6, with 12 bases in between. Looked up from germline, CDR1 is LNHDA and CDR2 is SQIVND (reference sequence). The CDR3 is CASRRGSGQPQHF. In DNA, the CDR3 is TGTGCCAGTAGGAGGGGAAGCGGTCAGCCCCAGCATTTT.

The CDR3 loop reads CASSLGLADNEQFF. The DNA for the CDR3 is TGCGCCAGCAGCTTGGGACTAGCGGACAATGAGCAGTTCTTC. The chain joins TRBV5-1 to TRBJ2-1; TRBD2 aligns across 9 bases. V trimming: 0 bases; J trimming: 5 bases; junction bases outside the gene matches: 0. The CDR3 consists of 14 residues. Per the germline V gene, CDR1 is SGHRS and CDR2 is YFSETQ.

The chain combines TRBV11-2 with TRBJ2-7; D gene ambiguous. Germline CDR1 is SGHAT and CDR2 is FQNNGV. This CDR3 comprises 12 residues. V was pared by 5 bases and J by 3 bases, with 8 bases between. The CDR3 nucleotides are TGTGCCAGCAGCCCCATTCACTACGAGCAGTACTTC. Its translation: CASSPIHYEQYF.

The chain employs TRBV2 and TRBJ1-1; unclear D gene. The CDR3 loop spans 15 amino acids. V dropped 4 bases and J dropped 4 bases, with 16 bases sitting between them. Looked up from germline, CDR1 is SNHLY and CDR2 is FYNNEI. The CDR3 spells CASSGNSPLATEAFF. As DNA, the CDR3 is TGTGCCAGCAGTGGAAACTCCCCCCTGGCCACTGAAGCTTTCTTT.

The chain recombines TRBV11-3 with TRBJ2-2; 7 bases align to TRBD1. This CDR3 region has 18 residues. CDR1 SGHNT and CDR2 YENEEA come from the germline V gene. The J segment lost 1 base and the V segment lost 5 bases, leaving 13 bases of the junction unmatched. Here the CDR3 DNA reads TGTGCCAGCAGCCCACTACTTTCCGGGACAGTGAACACCGGGGAGCTGTTTTTT. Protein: CASSPLLSGTVNTGELFF.

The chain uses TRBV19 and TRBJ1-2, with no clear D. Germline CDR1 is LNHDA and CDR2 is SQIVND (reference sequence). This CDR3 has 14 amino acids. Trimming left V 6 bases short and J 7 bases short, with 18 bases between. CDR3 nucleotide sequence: TGTGCCAGTAGGCGGAGGACCGAAGGGCCTGGCTACACCTTC. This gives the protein CASRRRTEGPGYTF.

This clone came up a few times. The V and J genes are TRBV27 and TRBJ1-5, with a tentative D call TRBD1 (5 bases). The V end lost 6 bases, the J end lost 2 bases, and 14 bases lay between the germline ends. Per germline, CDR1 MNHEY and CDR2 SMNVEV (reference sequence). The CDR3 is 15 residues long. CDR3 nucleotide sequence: TGTGCCAGCAGGGGGACCCACACAGGCAATCAGCCCCAGCATTTT. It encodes CASRGTHTGNQPQHF.

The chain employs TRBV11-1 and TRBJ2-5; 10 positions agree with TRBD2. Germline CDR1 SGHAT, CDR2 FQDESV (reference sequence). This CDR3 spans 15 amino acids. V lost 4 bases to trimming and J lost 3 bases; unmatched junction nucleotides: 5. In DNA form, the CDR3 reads TGTGCCAGCAGCTATTTAGCGGGAGGCAAAGAGACCCAGTACTTC. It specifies CASSYLAGGKETQYF.

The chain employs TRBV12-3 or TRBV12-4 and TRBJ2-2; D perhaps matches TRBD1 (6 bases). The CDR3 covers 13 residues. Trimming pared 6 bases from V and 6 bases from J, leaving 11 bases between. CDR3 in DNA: TGTGCCAGCAGGACAGGATGGGCCGGGGAGCTGTTTTTT. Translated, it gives CASRTGWAGELFF.

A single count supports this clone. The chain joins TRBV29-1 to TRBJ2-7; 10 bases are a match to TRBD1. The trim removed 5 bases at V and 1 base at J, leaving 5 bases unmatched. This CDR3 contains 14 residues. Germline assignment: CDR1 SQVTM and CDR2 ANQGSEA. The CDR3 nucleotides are TGCAGCGTTCGGACAGGGGGAGGGTCCTACGAGCAGTACTTC. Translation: CSVRTGGGSYEQYF.

CDR3 DNA sequence: TGTGCCTGGAGTGTTAGGTCAATCGGCGGCTACACCTTC. Encoded protein: CAWSVRSIGGYTF. The rearrangement joins TRBV30 to TRBJ1-2; D not resolved. V lost 0 bases and J 8 bases, leaving 13 bases between the germline ends. This CDR3 has 13 residues. The V gene's germline CDR1 is GTSNPN and CDR2 SVGIG (reference sequence). The full variable domain, with the rest looked up from reference TRBV30 and TRBJ1-2, is SQTIHQWPATLVQPVGSPLSLECTVEGTSNPNLYWYRQAAGRGLQLLFYSVGIGQISSEVPQNLSASRPQDRQFILSSKKLLLSDSGFYLCAWSVRSIGGYTFGSGTRLTVV.

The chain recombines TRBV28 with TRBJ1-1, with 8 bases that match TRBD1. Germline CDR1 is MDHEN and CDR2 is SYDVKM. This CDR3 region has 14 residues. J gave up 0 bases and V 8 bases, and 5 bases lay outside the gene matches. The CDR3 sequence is CASGQGALNTEAFF. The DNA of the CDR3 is TGTGCCAGCGGTCAGGGGGCCTTGAACACTGAAGCTTTCTTT.

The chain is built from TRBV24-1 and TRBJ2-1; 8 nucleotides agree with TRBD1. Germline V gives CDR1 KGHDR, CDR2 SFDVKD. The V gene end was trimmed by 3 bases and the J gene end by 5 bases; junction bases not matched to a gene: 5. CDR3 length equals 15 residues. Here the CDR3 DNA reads TGTGCCACCAGTGATCCCAGGGGGCTCCACAATGAGCAGTTCTTC. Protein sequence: CATSDPRGLHNEQFF.